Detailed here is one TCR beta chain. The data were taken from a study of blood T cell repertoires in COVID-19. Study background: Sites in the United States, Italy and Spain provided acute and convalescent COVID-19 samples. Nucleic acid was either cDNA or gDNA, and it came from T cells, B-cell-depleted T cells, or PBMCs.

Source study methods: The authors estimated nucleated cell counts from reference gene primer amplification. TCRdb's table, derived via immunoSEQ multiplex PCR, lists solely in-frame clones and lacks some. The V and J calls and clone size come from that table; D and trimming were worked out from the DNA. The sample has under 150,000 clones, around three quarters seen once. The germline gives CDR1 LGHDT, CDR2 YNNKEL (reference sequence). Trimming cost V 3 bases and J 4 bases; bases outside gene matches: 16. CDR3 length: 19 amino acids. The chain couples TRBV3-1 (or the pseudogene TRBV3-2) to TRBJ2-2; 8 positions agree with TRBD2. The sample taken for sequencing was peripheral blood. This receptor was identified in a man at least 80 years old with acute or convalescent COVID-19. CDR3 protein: CASSHRLARLNWGTGELFF. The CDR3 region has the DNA TGTGCCAGCAGCCACCGACTAGCGAGGCTTAACTGGGGCACCGGGGAGCTGTTTTTT.